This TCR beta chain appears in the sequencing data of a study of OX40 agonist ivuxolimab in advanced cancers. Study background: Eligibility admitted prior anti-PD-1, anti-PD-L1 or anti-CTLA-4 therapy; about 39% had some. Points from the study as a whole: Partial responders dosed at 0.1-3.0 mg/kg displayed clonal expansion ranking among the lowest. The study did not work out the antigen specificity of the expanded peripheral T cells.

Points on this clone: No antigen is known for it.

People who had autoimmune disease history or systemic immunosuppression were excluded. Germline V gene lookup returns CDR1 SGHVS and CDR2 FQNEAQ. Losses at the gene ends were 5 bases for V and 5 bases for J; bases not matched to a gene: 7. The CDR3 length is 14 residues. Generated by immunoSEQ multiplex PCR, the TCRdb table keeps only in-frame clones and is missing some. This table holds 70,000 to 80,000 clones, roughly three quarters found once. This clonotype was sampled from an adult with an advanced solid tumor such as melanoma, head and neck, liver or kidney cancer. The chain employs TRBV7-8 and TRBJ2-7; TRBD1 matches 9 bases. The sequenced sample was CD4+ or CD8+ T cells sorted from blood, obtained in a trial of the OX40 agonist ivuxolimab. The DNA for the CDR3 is TGTGCCAGCAGCAAAGACAGGGGGGCGGACGAGCAGTACTTC. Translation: CASSKDRGADEQYF. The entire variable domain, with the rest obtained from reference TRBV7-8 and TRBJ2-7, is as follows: GAGVSQSPRYKVAKRGQDVALRCDPISGHVSLFWYQQALGQGPEFLTYFQNEAQLDKSGLPSDRFFAERPEGSVSTLKIQRTQQEDSAVYLCASSKDRGADEQYFGPGTRLTVT.